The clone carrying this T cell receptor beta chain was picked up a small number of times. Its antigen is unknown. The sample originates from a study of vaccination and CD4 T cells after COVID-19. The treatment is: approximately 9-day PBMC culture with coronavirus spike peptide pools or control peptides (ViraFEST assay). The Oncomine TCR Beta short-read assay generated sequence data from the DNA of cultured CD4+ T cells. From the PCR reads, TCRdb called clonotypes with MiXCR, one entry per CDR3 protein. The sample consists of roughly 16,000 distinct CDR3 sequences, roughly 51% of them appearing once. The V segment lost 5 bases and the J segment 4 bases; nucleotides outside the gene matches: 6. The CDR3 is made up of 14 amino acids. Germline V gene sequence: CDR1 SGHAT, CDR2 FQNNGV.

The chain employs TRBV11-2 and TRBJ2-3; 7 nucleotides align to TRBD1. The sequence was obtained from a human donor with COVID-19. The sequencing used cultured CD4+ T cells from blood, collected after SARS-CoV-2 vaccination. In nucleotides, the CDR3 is TGTGCCAGCAGCAAACGACAGGGCCCAGATACGCAGTATTTT. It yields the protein CASSKRQGPDTQYF.